Presented here are 3 T cell receptor beta chains from one specimen sequenced in a study of CD8 T cells in ankylosing spondylitis. In TCRdb, the 5' RACE reads were re-called with MiXCR into one record per CDR3 protein. The sample carries approximately 100,000 distinct CDR3 sequences, around 24% recorded once. The sequencing sample was made of synovial fluid, either unsorted or a sorted T cell fraction (not recorded which). The receptors were sampled from a male donor with ankylosing spondylitis.

The chain carries TRBV27 and TRBJ1-1; D ambiguous. Germline V gives CDR1 MNHEY, CDR2 SMNVEV (reference sequence). V was clipped by 7 bases and J by 1 base, with 19 bases between them. This CDR3 has 16 residues. In nucleotides, the CDR3 is TGTGCCAGCACCCTTAACCCGACCTGGCCGAACACTGAAGCTTTCTTT. This translates into CASTLNPTWPNTEAFF.

The J gene is TRBJ1-2, the V gene TRBV20-1, with TRBD1 identical over 9 bases. Germline-derived CDR1 and CDR2 are DFQATT and SNEGSKA (reference sequence). The length of the CDR3 is 12 residues. CDR3 amino acids: CSLTGGVYGYTF. CDR3 nucleotide sequence: TGCAGCTTGACAGGGGGGGTCTATGGCTACACCTTC.

This clonotype was counted at least ten times. The CDR3 sequence: CASSPQGVSYTF. CDR3 nucleotide sequence: TGTGCCAGCAGTCCCCAAGGGGTTAGCTACACCTTC. The chain combines TRBV25-1 with TRBJ1-2; perhaps TRBD1 as D (5 bases). CDR1 and CDR2 from the germline V gene are MGHDK and SYGVNS. This CDR3 has 12 residues. Trimming took off 5 bases at V and 9 bases at J, with 13 bases between the two ends.